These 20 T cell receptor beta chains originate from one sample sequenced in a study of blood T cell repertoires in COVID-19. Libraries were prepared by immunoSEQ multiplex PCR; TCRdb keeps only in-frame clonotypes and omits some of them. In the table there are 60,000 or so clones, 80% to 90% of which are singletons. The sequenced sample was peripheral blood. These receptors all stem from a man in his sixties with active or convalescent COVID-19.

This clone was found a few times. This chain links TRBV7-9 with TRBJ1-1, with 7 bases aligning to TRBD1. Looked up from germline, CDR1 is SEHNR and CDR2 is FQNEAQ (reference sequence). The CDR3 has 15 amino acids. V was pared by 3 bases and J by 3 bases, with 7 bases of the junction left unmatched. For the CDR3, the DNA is TGTGCCAGCAGCTTGGTTGCAGGGGGTTACACTGAAGCTTTCTTT. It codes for CASSLVAGGYTEAFF.

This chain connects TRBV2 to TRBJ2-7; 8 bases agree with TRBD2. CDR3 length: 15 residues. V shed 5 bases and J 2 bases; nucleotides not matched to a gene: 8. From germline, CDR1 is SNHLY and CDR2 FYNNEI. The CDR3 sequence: CASSSQGLGTYEQYF. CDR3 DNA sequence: TGTGCCAGCAGTTCCCAGGGACTAGGGACCTACGAGCAGTACTTC. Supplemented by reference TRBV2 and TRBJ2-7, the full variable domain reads EPEVTQTPSHQVTQMGQEVILRCVPISNHLYFYWYRQILGQKVEFLVSFYNNEISEKSEIFDDQFSVERPDGSNFTLKIRSTKLEDSAMYFCASSSQGLGTYEQYFGPGTRLTVT.

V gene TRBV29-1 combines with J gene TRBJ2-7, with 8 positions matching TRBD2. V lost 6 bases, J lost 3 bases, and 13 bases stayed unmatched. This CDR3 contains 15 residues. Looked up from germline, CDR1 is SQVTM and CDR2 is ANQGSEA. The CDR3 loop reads CSVREGTTLIYEQYF. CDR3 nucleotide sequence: TGCAGCGTCCGGGAGGGTACGACTCTCATCTACGAGCAGTACTTC.

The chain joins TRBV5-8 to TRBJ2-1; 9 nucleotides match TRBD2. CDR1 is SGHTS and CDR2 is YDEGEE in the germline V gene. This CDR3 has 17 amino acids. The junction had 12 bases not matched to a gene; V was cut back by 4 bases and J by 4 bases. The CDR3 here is CASSLRRLAEDYNEQFF. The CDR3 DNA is TGTGCCAGCAGCCTACGACGACTAGCGGAAGATTACAATGAGCAGTTCTTC.

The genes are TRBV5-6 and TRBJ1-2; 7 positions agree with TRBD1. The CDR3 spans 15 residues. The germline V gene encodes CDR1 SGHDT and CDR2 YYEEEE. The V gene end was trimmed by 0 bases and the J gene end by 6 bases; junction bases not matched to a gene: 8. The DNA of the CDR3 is TGTGCCAGCAGCTTGGTCGCAGGGGGACGGCATGGCTACACCTTC. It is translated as CASSLVAGGRHGYTF. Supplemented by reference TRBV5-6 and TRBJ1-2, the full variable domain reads DAGVTQSPTHLIKTRGQQVTLRCSPKSGHDTVSWYQQALGQGPQFIFQYYEEEERQRGNFPDRFSGHQFPNYSSELNVNALLLGDSALYLCASSLVAGGRHGYTFGSGTRLTVV.

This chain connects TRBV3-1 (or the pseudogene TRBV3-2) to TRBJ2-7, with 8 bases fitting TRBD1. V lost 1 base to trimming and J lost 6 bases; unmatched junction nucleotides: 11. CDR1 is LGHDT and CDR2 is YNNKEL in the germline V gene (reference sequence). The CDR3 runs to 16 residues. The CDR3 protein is CASSQALSGGYGEQYF. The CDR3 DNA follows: TGTGCCAGCAGCCAAGCGTTGTCAGGGGGCTATGGCGAGCAGTACTTC.

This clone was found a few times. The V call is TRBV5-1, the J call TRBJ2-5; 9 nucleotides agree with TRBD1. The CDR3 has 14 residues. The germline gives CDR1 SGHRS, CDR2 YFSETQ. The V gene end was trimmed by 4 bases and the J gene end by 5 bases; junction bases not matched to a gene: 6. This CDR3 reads CASSTGQGRETQYF. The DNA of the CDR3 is TGCGCCAGCAGCACAGGACAGGGGAGGGAGACCCAGTACTTC.

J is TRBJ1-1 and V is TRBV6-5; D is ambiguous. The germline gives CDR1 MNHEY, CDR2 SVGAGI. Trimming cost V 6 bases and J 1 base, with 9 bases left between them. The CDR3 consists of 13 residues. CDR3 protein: CASSRRANTEAFF. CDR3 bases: TGTGCCAGCAGCAGGCGGGCGAACACTGAAGCTTTCTTT.

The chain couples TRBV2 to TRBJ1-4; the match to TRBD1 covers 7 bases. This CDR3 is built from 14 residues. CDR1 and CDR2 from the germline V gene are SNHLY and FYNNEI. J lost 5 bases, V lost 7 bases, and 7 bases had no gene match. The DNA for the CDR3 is TGTGCCAGCATTTGGGGACAGAGGAATGAAAAACTGTTTTTT. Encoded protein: CASIWGQRNEKLFF.

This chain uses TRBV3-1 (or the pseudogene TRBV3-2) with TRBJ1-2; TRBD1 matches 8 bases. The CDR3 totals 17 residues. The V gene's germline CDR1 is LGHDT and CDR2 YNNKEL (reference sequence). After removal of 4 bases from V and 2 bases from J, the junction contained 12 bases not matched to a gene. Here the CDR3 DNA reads TGTGCCAGCAGCCGAAGGACCGGACAGGGAGGAAACTATGGCTACACCTTC. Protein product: CASSRRTGQGGNYGYTF.

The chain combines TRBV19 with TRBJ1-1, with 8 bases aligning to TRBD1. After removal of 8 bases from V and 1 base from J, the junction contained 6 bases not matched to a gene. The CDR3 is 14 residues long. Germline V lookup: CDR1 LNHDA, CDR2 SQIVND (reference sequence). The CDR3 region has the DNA TGTGCCAGTCTAAGGACAGGGTCGAACACTGAAGCTTTCTTT. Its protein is CASLRTGSNTEAFF.

The CDR3 nucleotides are TGCGCCAGCAGACACAGTGTCGGTGAGCAGTTCTTC. Encoded protein: CASRHSVGEQFF. The J gene is TRBJ2-1, the V gene TRBV4-1; D is uncertain. The CDR3 is 12 amino acids. Germline CDR1 reads MGHRA; CDR2 reads YSYEKL. Trimming stripped 6 bases from V and 9 bases from J, with 12 bases between.

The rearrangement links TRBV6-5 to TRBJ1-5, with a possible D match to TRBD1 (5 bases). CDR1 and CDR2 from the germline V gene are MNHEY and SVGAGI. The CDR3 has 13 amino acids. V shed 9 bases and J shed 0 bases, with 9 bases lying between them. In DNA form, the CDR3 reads TGTGCCAGTACGACAGTTAGCAATCAGCCCCAGCATTTT. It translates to CASTTVSNQPQHF.

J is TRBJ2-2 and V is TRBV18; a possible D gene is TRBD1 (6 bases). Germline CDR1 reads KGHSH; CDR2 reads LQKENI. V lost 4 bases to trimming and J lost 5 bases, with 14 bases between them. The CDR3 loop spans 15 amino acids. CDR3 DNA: TGTGCCAGCTCACAGTCCCGGGACAAGACCGGGGAGCTGTTTTTT. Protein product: CASSQSRDKTGELFF.

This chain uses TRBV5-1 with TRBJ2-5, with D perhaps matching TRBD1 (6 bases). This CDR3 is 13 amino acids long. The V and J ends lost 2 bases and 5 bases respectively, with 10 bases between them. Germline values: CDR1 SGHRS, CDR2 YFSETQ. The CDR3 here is CASSLQGPETQYF. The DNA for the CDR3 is TGCGCCAGCAGCTTACAGGGCCCGGAGACCCAGTACTTC.

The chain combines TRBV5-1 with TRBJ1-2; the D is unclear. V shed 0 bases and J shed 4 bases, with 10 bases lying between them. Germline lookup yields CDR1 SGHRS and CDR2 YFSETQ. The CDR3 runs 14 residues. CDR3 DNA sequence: TGCGCCAGCAGCTTGGCCAGGTCTGGCTATGGCTACACCTTC. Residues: CASSLARSGYGYTF.

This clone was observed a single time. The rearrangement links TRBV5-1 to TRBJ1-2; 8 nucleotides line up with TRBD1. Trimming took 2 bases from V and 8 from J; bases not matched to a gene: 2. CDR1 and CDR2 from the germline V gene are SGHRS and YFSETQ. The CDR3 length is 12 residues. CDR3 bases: TGCGCCAGCAGCTTTGGACAGGGAGGCTACACCTTC. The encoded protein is CASSFGQGGYTF.

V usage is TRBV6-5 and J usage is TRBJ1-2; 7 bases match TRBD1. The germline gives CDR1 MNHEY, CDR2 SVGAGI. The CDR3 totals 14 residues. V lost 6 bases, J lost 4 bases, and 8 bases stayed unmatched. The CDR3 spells CASSPLQGLYGYTF. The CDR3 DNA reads TGTGCCAGCAGCCCCCTACAGGGGCTCTATGGCTACACCTTC.

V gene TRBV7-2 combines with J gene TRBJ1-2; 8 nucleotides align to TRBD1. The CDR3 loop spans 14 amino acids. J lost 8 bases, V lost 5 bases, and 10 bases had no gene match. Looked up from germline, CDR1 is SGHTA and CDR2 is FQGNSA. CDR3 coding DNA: TGTGCCAGCAGCCCGGACAGGGTGGTTTCAGGCTACACCTTC. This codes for CASSPDRVVSGYTF.

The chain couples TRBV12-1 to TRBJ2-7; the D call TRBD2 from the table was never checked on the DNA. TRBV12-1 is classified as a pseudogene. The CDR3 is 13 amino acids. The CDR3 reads CASSSGERNEQYF. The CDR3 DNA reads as TGTGCCAGCAGCTCGGGGGAGAGGAACGAGCAGTACTTC.